Listed below are T cell receptor beta chains from one sample, sequenced in a study of blood T cell repertoires in COVID-19. Data came from immunoSEQ multiplex PCR; TCRdb stores just in-frame clones and leaves some out. This table holds 380,000 or so clones, roughly 86% found once. The sample consisted of PBMCs or T cells enriched from blood (not recorded which). These receptors were collected from a woman between 35 and 50 years old with acute COVID-19. Both conserved end residues are part of each CDR3. Size tells how often a clone was seen (once, few, many) or the class of an expanded clone, and some rows leave it out.

-,TRBV13,CASSIHRGHNSYEQYF
-,TRBV21-1,CASSKVNGSNQPQHF
-,TRBV9,CASSVRQGASSGNTIYF
-,TRBV21-1,CASSAIKQAGYEQYF
-,TRBV10-3,CAITQGALGTEAFF
-,TRBV5-1,CASSLPSGGQETQYF
-,TRBV27,CASSHSRGDRGTDTQYF
once,TRBV5-1,CASSPGQGGVQPQHF
-,TRBV30,CAWNRQGPNQPQHF
-,TRBV7-9,CASSPTSRTLNTEAFF
-,TRBV19,CASSLSRGDTEAFF
-,TRBV10-3,CAISVNSETQYF
-,TRBV19,CASSIVGVYEQYF
-,TRBV10-1,CASSESRRGGYNEQFF
once,TRBV10-3,CAISESRGGISQYF
once,TRBV19,CASRRDINQPQHF
-,TRBV20-1,CSASSLSNQPQHF
few,TRBV25-1,CASSASGTGSYEQYF
-,TRBV6-2/TRBV6-3,CASSLGQNYNYGYTF
-,TRBV28,CASVRGGSTEAFF
-,TRBV6-5,CASRSGLNQPQHF
-,TRBV18,CASSVSGGAELTQYF
-,TRBV5-6,CASSAGQPNQPQHF
-,TRBV5-4,CASSIDSYYGYTF
-,TRBV20-1,CATRDRNTIYF
-,TRBV30,CAWSLTSGTTDTQYF
-,TRBV5-6,CASSPTGGAYGYTF
-,TRBV11-2,CASSLDGAGEKLFF
-,TRBV29-1,CSVESGSFDTQYF
-,TRBV4-2,CASSQARGGPGTDTQYF
-,TRBV5-1,CASSLDGSNEKLFF
-,TRBV29-1,CSVGERGDRYGYTF
-,TRBV2,CASNDRGGTDTQYF
-,TRBV13,CASSLTAQGYGGYTF
-,TRBV5-1,CASSERAGLGDNEQFF
once,TRBV2,CASSADSGVYEQYF
-,TRBV5-8,CASSFGLAGALSNTGELFF
-,TRBV11-2,CATAGQVNTEAFF